The sequence of this T cell receptor (beta chain) was determined in a study of OX40 agonist ivuxolimab in advanced cancers. About the research overall: Allowance was made for prior anti-PD-1, anti-PD-L1 or anti-CTLA-4 therapy, and around 44% had some.

Germline CDR1 LNHDA, CDR2 SQIVND (reference sequence). The V end lost 3 bases, the J end lost 7 bases, and 6 bases lay between the germline ends. CDR3 size: 12 residues. Clones were read by immunoSEQ multiplex PCR, and TCRdb kept only the in-frame ones, dropping some. Among 50,000 to 65,000 clones listed, about 93% were seen once. The sequence came from an adult with an advanced solid tumor such as melanoma, head and neck, liver or kidney cancer. This chain links TRBV19 with TRBJ2-2; D gene uncertain. The material sequenced was CD4+ or CD8+ T cells sorted from blood, taken in a trial of the OX40 agonist ivuxolimab. The DNA of the CDR3 is TGTGCCAGTAGTATTTCGGTCGGGGAGCTGTTTTTT. Amino acids: CASSISVGELFF.